Following are 20 T cell receptor beta chains from one sample sequenced in a study of chemoradiotherapy in HPV16-positive cancers. Measured with immunoSEQ multiplex PCR; TCRdb has only the in-frame clones, and not every one. Of 5,500 to 8,000 clones in the sample, 77% were seen once. The sample was collected from a patient who underwent chemoradiotherapy. These receptors all come from a human donor with HPV-associated anogenital cancer.

This sequence joins TRBV7-9 and TRBJ2-3; a possible D gene is TRBD2 (5 bases). The germline V and J ends were trimmed by 1 base and 0 bases, with 8 bases remaining between them. Germline V gene lookup returns CDR1 SEHNR and CDR2 FQNEAQ (reference sequence). CDR3 length: 15 amino acids. The CDR3 DNA reads as TGTGCCAGCAGCTTAGTGGACTCTAGCACAGATACGCAGTATTTT. Translated: CASSLVDSSTDTQYF.

V is TRBV19 and J is TRBJ2-5; D is uncertain. V was pared by 10 bases and J by 5 bases, with 17 bases between. This CDR3 region has 13 residues. Per germline, CDR1 LNHDA and CDR2 SQIVND (reference sequence). This chain's CDR3 is CATSGHYGETQYF. CDR3 in DNA: TGTGCCACCTCCGGGCATTATGGGGAGACCCAGTACTTC.

This clone has only a few counts. The gene calls are TRBV2 and TRBJ2-7; no firm D call. Germline CDR1 and CDR2: SNHLY and FYNNEI. The CDR3 consists of 15 residues. V shed 0 bases and J shed 4 bases, with 13 bases lying between them. The CDR3 reads CASSEALQQIYEQYF. The CDR3 DNA reads as TGTGCCAGCAGTGAAGCCCTGCAACAGATTTACGAGCAGTACTTC.

This chain connects TRBV2 to TRBJ2-1, with D maybe TRBD2 (5 bases). The CDR3 sequence is 12 residues long. Germline-derived CDR1 and CDR2 are SNHLY and FYNNEI. V lost 4 bases, J lost 7 bases, and 8 bases lay in between. This CDR3 reads CASSVGGNEQFF. CDR3 coding DNA: TGTGCCAGCAGTGTTGGCGGGAATGAGCAGTTCTTC.

The CDR3 protein is CASSLKPLSSMNTEAFF. In DNA, the CDR3 is TGTGCCAGCAGCTTAAAACCCCTTTCTAGCATGAACACTGAAGCTTTCTTT. The chain is built from TRBV7-9 and TRBJ1-1; D gene uncertain. With 2 bases removed from V and 0 bases from J, the gap between germline ends came to 16 bases. The CDR3 consists of 17 residues. The V gene's germline CDR1 is SEHNR and CDR2 FQNEAQ (reference sequence).

The chain combines TRBV27 with TRBJ2-1, with 13 bases lining up with TRBD2. Germline V gene data show CDR1 as MNHEY and CDR2 as SMNVEV (reference sequence). This CDR3 is 15 amino acids long. The V and J ends lost 3 bases and 10 bases, in that order; junction bases with no gene match: 6. The CDR3 coding sequence is TGTGCCAGCAGTTTCTCTACTAGCGGGGGGGTAGAGCAGTTCTTC. It translates to CASSFSTSGGVEQFF.

The chain links TRBV19 to TRBJ1-1, with TRBD1 matching 7 bases. CDR3 length: 14 amino acids. Germline CDR1 is LNHDA and CDR2 is SQIVND (reference sequence). The V and J ends lost 4 bases and 0 bases, in that order; junction bases with no gene match: 2. The CDR3 nucleotides read TGTGCCAGTAGTAAACAGGGGCTGAACACTGAAGCTTTCTTT. This gives the protein CASSKQGLNTEAFF.

The chain employs TRBV7-8 and TRBJ2-1; 10 bases fit TRBD2. The junction had 3 bases not matched to a gene; V was cut back by 5 bases and J by 2 bases. Germline V gene data show CDR1 as SGHVS and CDR2 as FQNEAQ. The CDR3 covers 15 residues. CDR3 in amino acids: CASSRSGGAYNEQFF. CDR3 bases: TGTGCCAGCAGCCGAAGCGGGGGGGCCTACAATGAGCAGTTCTTC.

Comments on this clone: This specimen includes other DNA sequences encoding the same CDR3. The chain combines TRBV27 with TRBJ2-7, with D unclear. Trimming took 3 bases from V and 1 from J, leaving 10 bases between them. Looked up from germline, CDR1 is MNHEY and CDR2 is SMNVEV (reference sequence). This CDR3 contains 14 residues. CDR3 nucleotide sequence: TGTGCCAGCAGTTTCACCGGGCCATCCTACGAGCAGTACTTC. Translating gives CASSFTGPSYEQYF.

In this sample, this clone turned up a few times. The chain uses TRBV28 and TRBJ1-1; 8 nucleotides match TRBD1. The V gene end was trimmed by 6 bases and the J gene end by 4 bases; junction bases not matched to a gene: 7. Germline CDR1 and CDR2: MDHEN and SYDVKM. The CDR3 runs 14 residues. The CDR3 nucleotides are TGTGCCAGCAGAGTCTCAGGGGGCGGCACTGAAGCTTTCTTT. It codes for CASRVSGGGTEAFF.

V is TRBV5-1 and J is TRBJ2-1; 7 bases line up with TRBD1. The CDR3 covers 16 residues. CDR1 is SGHRS, CDR2 YFSETQ, per germline. J gave up 2 bases and V 0 bases, and 5 bases lay outside the gene matches. CDR3 sequence: CASSLAETGPYNEQFF. The CDR3 DNA sequence: TGCGCCAGCAGCTTGGCGGAGACAGGGCCCTACAATGAGCAGTTCTTC.

This chain uses TRBV30 with TRBJ1-5, with D possibly matching TRBD1 (5 bases). Trimming shortened V by 0 bases and J by 11 bases, and 26 bases separated the two germline ends. The germline CDR1 and CDR2 sequences are GTSNPN and SVGIG (reference sequence). CDR3 length equals 17 residues. CDR3 bases: TGTGCCTGGAGTGTACCCCAAAACCCCCTTGGGATGACAGCCCAGCATTTT. It translates to CAWSVPQNPLGMTAQHF.

With respect to this clone: Other DNA sequences within the sample encode an identical CDR3. The genes are TRBV28 and TRBJ2-7, with D perhaps matching TRBD1 or TRBD2 (5 bases each). The length of the CDR3 is 14 residues. Germline V CDR1 and CDR2: MDHEN, SYDVKM. Trimming cost V 8 bases and J 4 bases, with 18 bases left between them. In DNA form, the CDR3 reads TGTGCCAGCTCTCTACCCGGGACGGGATACGAGCAGTACTTC. Translating gives CASSLPGTGYEQYF.

This chain joins TRBV5-8 and TRBJ2-5, with D possibly being TRBD1 (6 bases). Germline CDR1 SGHTS, CDR2 YDEGEE. V was shortened by 6 bases and J by 1 base, with 10 bases between the two germline ends. The CDR3 totals 13 residues. The CDR3 region has the DNA TGTGCCAGCATCCACAGGGTCCAAGAGACCCAGTACTTC. Protein product: CASIHRVQETQYF.

This rearrangement joins TRBV28 to TRBJ2-2; D may be TRBD1 (6 bases). This CDR3 region has 16 residues. V gave up 7 bases and J gave up 1 base, with 16 bases separating them. Germline V gene lookup returns CDR1 MDHEN and CDR2 SYDVKM. The CDR3 DNA is TGTGCCAGCATTCCCGGTGGGACACTGAACACCGGGGAGCTGTTTTTT. Translation gives CASIPGGTLNTGELFF. The entire variable domain, with the rest obtained from reference TRBV28 and TRBJ2-2, is as follows: DVKVTQSSRYLVKRTGEKVFLECVQDMDHENMFWYRQDPGLGLRLIYFSYDVKMKEKGDIPEGYSVSREKKERFSLILESASTNQTSMYLCASIPGGTLNTGELFFGEGSRLTVL.

This clone was detected only a few times. The chain carries TRBV4-2 and TRBJ2-2; D gene uncertain. The CDR3 contains 13 residues. Germline-derived CDR1 and CDR2 are LGHNA and YNFKEQ. V gave up 1 base and J gave up 3 bases, with 3 bases separating them. The CDR3 here is CASSQVYTGELFF. As DNA, the CDR3 is TGTGCCAGCAGCCAAGTATACACCGGGGAGCTGTTTTTT.

The V gene is TRBV5-1, the J gene TRBJ1-1; 9 bases agree with TRBD1. This CDR3 comprises 13 residues. J lost 3 bases, V lost 7 bases, and 4 bases had no gene match. The germline V gene has CDR1 SGHRS and CDR2 YFSETQ. The CDR3 region is CASGTGQDTEAFF. For the CDR3, the DNA is TGCGCCAGCGGGACAGGGCAGGACACTGAAGCTTTCTTT.

The gene calls are TRBV10-3 and TRBJ1-1; possibly TRBD1 for D (6 bases). The V end was cut by 3 bases, the J end by 1 base, with 9 bases between. The CDR3 is 14 residues long. Germline CDR1 and CDR2: ENHRY and SYGVKD. CDR3 in DNA: TGTGCCATCAGTGAACAGGGACAGAACACTGAAGCTTTCTTT. Protein product: CAISEQGQNTEAFF.

V is TRBV7-3 and J is TRBJ2-5, with D possibly TRBD1 on 5 matching bases. The CDR3 runs to 13 residues. The germline V gene encodes CDR1 SGHTA and CDR2 FQGTGA. Trimming took 4 bases from V and 3 from J, leaving 9 bases between them. The CDR3 DNA follows: TGTGCCAGCAGCTCAGGGCCAGAAGAGACCCAGTACTTC. This translates into CASSSGPEETQYF.

CDR3 coding DNA: TGTGCCAGCAGCCCCTGGACAGGGTCCGGGAATTCACCCCTCCACTTT. Protein product: CASSPWTGSGNSPLHF. J is TRBJ1-6 and V is TRBV5-4, with 8 bases identical to TRBD1. J lost 7 bases, V lost 4 bases, and 10 bases had no gene match. Looked up from germline, CDR1 is SGHNT and CDR2 is YYREEE (reference sequence). CDR3 size: 16 residues.